Below, 14 T cell receptor beta chains from the same sample are listed, as sequenced in a study of early T cells in non-severe SARS-CoV-2 infection. TCRdb fed the 5' RACE reads into MiXCR, producing one record per CDR3 protein. The table has some 80,000 distinct CDR3 sequences, about 5% seen once; the top ten hold roughly 7.3%. The sequencing here drew on whole blood, taken at baseline. The receptors were gathered from an adult who was a healthcare worker with PCR-confirmed SARS-CoV-2 infection or an uninfected control (not recorded which).

The chain is built from TRBV7-9 and TRBJ1-1, with D possibly matching TRBD1 (5 bases). The CDR3 is made up of 15 amino acids. The V end was cut by 1 base, the J end by 1 base, with 10 bases between. Germline lookup yields CDR1 SEHNR and CDR2 FQNEAQ (reference sequence). CDR3 sequence reads: CASSLGLTANTEAFF. The CDR3 DNA sequence: TGTGCCAGCAGCTTAGGCCTGACAGCGAACACTGAAGCTTTCTTT. The full variable domain, rest sourced from reference TRBV7-9 and TRBJ1-1, is DTGVSQNPRHKITKRGQNVTFRCDPISEHNRLYWYRQTLGQGPEFLTYFQNEAQLEKSRLLSDRFSAERPKGSFSTLEIQRTEQGDSAMYLCASSLGLTANTEAFFGQGTRLTVV.

This clonotype was picked up many times. This rearrangement joins TRBV7-9 to TRBJ2-3; D unresolved. Germline V gene lookup returns CDR1 SEHNR and CDR2 FQNEAQ (reference sequence). The ends were cut back, 5 bases at V and 4 bases at J, with 10 bases in the middle. The CDR3 is 13 amino acids. The CDR3 coding sequence is TGTGCCAGCAGCCCTCCGATGGCAGATACGCAGTATTTT. Its protein is CASSPPMADTQYF.

This rearrangement joins TRBV11-2 to TRBJ1-1, with a weak D call TRBD1 (6 bases). Germline V lookup: CDR1 SGHAT, CDR2 FQNNGV. V was trimmed by 5 bases and J by 6 bases, leaving 19 bases between them. This CDR3 spans 15 amino acids. The DNA of the CDR3 is TGTGCCAGCAGCCACGAGGAGGGGGTTGGGGCTGAAGCTTTCTTT. This translates into CASSHEEGVGAEAFF. Supplemented by reference TRBV11-2 and TRBJ1-1, the full variable domain reads EAGVAQSPRYKIIEKRQSVAFWCNPISGHATLYWYQQILGQGPKLLIQFQNNGVVDDSQLPKDRFSAERLKGVDSTLKIQPAKLEDSAVYLCASSHEEGVGAEAFFGQGTRLTVV.

J is TRBJ2-2 and V is TRBV6-5; D gene uncertain. The CDR3 is made up of 13 amino acids. The germline V and J ends were trimmed by 6 bases and 8 bases, with 13 bases remaining between them. The germline CDR1 and CDR2 sequences are MNHEY and SVGAGI. CDR3 in DNA: TGTGCCAGCAGCAGGACCCCAAGGGGGGAGCTGTTTTTT. This sequence encodes CASSRTPRGELFF.

This clonotype came up many times. This rearrangement joins TRBV7-9 to TRBJ1-2; 11 bases agree with TRBD1. The CDR3 spans 15 residues. J was trimmed by 4 bases and V by 5 bases; bases with no gene match: 6. CDR1 SEHNR and CDR2 FQNEAQ come from the germline V gene (reference sequence). CDR3 coding DNA: TGTGCCAGCAGCCCTTCTGGACAGGGGGCCTATGGCTACACCTTC. Its protein is CASSPSGQGAYGYTF.

This clonotype was seen ten or more times. The rearrangement joins TRBV6-5 to TRBJ2-5; D may be TRBD1 or TRBD2 (5 bases each). CDR1 and CDR2 from the germline V gene are MNHEY and SVGAGI. The CDR3 extends over 15 amino acids. Deletions cut 0 bases from V and 3 bases from J, with 11 bases between. The CDR3 bases are TGTGCCAGCAGTTACTCGCGGCAGGGAGAAGAGACCCAGTACTTC. Protein sequence: CASSYSRQGEETQYF.

The chain links TRBV6-6 to TRBJ2-2; D gene ambiguous. This CDR3 has 14 residues. The germline V gene has CDR1 MNHNY and CDR2 SVGAGI (reference sequence). V shed 6 bases and J shed 3 bases, with 11 bases lying between them. The CDR3 region has the DNA TGTGCCAGCAGCTATCAGTCGGACACCGGGGAGCTGTTTTTT. Its translation is CASSYQSDTGELFF.

This clonotype was counted ten times or more. CDR3 in DNA: TGCAGCGTTGGTTTTCACGGAGGGGGCTACACCTTC. Its protein is CSVGFHGGGYTF. This chain links TRBV29-1 with TRBJ1-2; D is unresolved. The germline V and J ends were trimmed by 4 bases and 8 bases, with 14 bases remaining between them. The CDR3 runs to 12 residues. From germline, CDR1 is SQVTM and CDR2 ANQGSEA.

Ten or more counts support this clonotype. The chain joins TRBV5-1 to TRBJ2-2, with D unresolved. There are 13 residues in the CDR3. V was pared by 4 bases and J by 6 bases, with 10 bases between. Germline V gene lookup returns CDR1 SGHRS and CDR2 YFSETQ. The CDR3 is CASSRDPAGELFF. For the CDR3, the DNA is TGCGCCAGCAGCAGGGATCCCGCCGGGGAGCTGTTTTTT.

This clonotype was seen repeatedly, ten times or more. V and J are TRBV6-5 and TRBJ2-1; D is ambiguous. The CDR3 has 16 amino acids. The V and J ends lost 1 base and 5 bases respectively, with 15 bases between them. Germline CDR1 reads MNHEY; CDR2 reads SVGAGI. In DNA, the CDR3 is TGTGCCAGCAGTTACTTGGGCCTCGCCGTAGACAATGAGCAGTTCTTC. It is translated as CASSYLGLAVDNEQFF.

This chain joins TRBV27 and TRBJ2-1; no firm D call. The germline V gene has CDR1 MNHEY and CDR2 SMNVEV (reference sequence). CDR3 length: 12 amino acids. Trimming shortened V by 1 base and J by 6 bases, and 4 bases separated the two germline ends. DNA of the CDR3: TGTGCCAGCAGTTTATTGGGCAATGAGCAGTTCTTC. This codes for CASSLLGNEQFF.

This clonotype was counted many times. The chain employs TRBV20-1 and TRBJ1-1, with D possibly matching TRBD1 (5 bases). The CDR3 extends over 15 amino acids. Per germline, CDR1 DFQATT and CDR2 SNEGSKA (reference sequence). With 4 bases removed from V and 5 bases from J, the gap between germline ends came to 20 bases. The DNA of the CDR3 is TGCAGTGCTAAGAGATCCCTCGGGGGGAAGACTGAAGCTTTCTTT. Translating it yields CSAKRSLGGKTEAFF.

The count of this clonotype is one. One junction end disagrees with the germline gene, perhaps due to a read error. J is TRBJ2-3 and V is TRBV10-1; tentative D call: TRBD2 (7 bases). CDR1 WNHNN and CDR2 SYGVQD come from the germline V gene (reference sequence). This CDR3 contains 15 residues. CDR3 sequence reads: CASSDGGLRTDTQNF. Here the CDR3 DNA reads TGCGCCAGCAGTGACGGGGGGCTGAGGACAGATACGCAGAATTTT.

This clonotype occurred many times. The gene calls are TRBV7-2 and TRBJ2-7; the match to TRBD1 covers 9 bases. CDR3 length equals 16 residues. Germline CDR1 is SGHTA and CDR2 is FQGNSA. V gave up 5 bases and J gave up 0 bases; unmatched junction bases: 8. In nucleotides, the CDR3 is TGTGCCAGCAGCCGCTCCGGACAGGGGAGCTCCTACGAGCAGTACTTC. It is translated as CASSRSGQGSSYEQYF.